Below, 30 T cell receptor beta chains from the same sample are listed, as sequenced in a study of shared clonotypes between healthy human individuals. The protocol was immunoSEQ multiplex PCR, while the TCRdb copy is restricted to in-frame clones and leaves out a portion. Of 400,000 or so clones in the sample, about 97% are singletons; the top ten hold about 0.34%. The sequenced sample was memory CD8+ T cells sorted from blood. The sample's subset: CD45RO+ cells pooled with CCR7-negative TemRA cells. Every receptor here comes from a man aged 25 to 40 in good health.

The rearrangement uses TRBV5-5 and TRBJ2-5; a possible D gene is TRBD1 (5 bases). The length of the CDR3 is 14 residues. Trimming shortened V by 0 bases and J by 4 bases, and 10 bases separated the two germline ends. Germline CDR1 is SGHKS and CDR2 is YYEKEE (reference sequence). The CDR3 nucleotides are TGTGCCAGCAGCTTGGTTGACAGAGGAGAGACCCAGTACTTC. It codes for CASSLVDRGETQYF.

The J gene is TRBJ1-2, the V gene TRBV28; the D gene is possibly TRBD1 (5 bases). V was cut by 2 bases and J by 4 bases, with 11 bases left in between. CDR3 length equals 14 residues. Germline V gene sequence: CDR1 MDHEN, CDR2 SYDVKM. In DNA form, the CDR3 reads TGTGCCAGCAGTTTAGCAGGGCGGTCCTATGGCTACACCTTC. This translates into CASSLAGRSYGYTF.

This chain joins TRBV11-1 and TRBJ1-1; no firm D call. Trimming took 3 bases from V and 2 from J, leaving 10 bases between them. The V gene's germline CDR1 is SGHAT and CDR2 FQDESV (reference sequence). The length of the CDR3 is 14 residues. CDR3 nucleotide sequence: TGTGCCAGCAGCTTCGGGCAGGCTAACACTGAAGCTTTCTTT. Its translation is CASSFGQANTEAFF.

The chain carries TRBV6-5 and TRBJ2-5, with D hard to call. The CDR3 covers 13 residues. Trimming shortened V by 6 bases and J by 5 bases, and 13 bases separated the two germline ends. Looked up from germline, CDR1 is MNHEY and CDR2 is SVGAGI. The CDR3 DNA reads as TGTGCCAGCAGCCTAGTAAAGGGTGAGACCCAGTACTTC. Its translation: CASSLVKGETQYF.

As regards this clone: Other DNA sequences in this specimen translate into the identical CDR3. The chain uses TRBV6-5 and TRBJ1-2; 10 nucleotides line up with TRBD1. CDR1 MNHEY and CDR2 SVGAGI come from the germline V gene. This CDR3 is built from 15 residues. V gave up 0 bases and J gave up 5 bases; unmatched junction bases: 3. CDR3 sequence (DNA): TGTGCCAGCAGTTACTCGGGGACAGGGGCTTATGGCTACACCTTC. Residues: CASSYSGTGAYGYTF.

V and J are TRBV30 and TRBJ2-1; 12 bases match TRBD2. V gave up 2 bases and J gave up 7 bases; unmatched junction bases: 3. Germline V gene sequence: CDR1 GTSNPN, CDR2 SVGIG (reference sequence). CDR3 length: 14 amino acids. The CDR3 protein is CAWSLLAGGNEQFF. The DNA for the CDR3 is TGTGCCTGGAGTTTACTAGCGGGAGGTAATGAGCAGTTCTTC.

This rearrangement joins TRBV4-1 to TRBJ2-5, with 11 bases lining up with TRBD2. CDR1 and CDR2 (germline): MGHRA, YSYEKL. The length of the CDR3 is 20 residues. The J segment lost 4 bases and the V segment lost 5 bases, leaving 21 bases of the junction unmatched. CDR3: CASSSDRASASGRWAETQYF. The CDR3 coding sequence is TGCGCCAGCAGCTCGGACAGGGCGTCGGCTAGCGGGAGGTGGGCAGAGACCCAGTACTTC.

The chain couples TRBV29-1 to TRBJ2-2; 11 bases fit TRBD2. The length of the CDR3 is 15 residues. Unmatched junction bases numbered 9, after V lost 4 bases and J lost 8 bases. Per germline, CDR1 SQVTM and CDR2 ANQGSEA. CDR3 nucleotides: TGCAGCGTTGGCCTCCGGCTAGCGGGAGGAGGGGAGCTGTTTTTT. It translates to CSVGLRLAGGGELFF.

The chain is built from TRBV7-9 and TRBJ2-1; TRBD1 matches at 7 bases. V shed 8 bases, J shed 8 bases, and the junction held 9 bases outside the gene matches. The germline CDR1 and CDR2 sequences are SEHNR and FQNEAQ (reference sequence). This CDR3 region has 13 residues. CDR3 bases: TGTGCCAGCTCTCAAGACAGGGAATATGAGCAGTTCTTC. It is translated as CASSQDREYEQFF.

The chain is built from TRBV5-1 and TRBJ2-5; D may be TRBD2 (7 bases). The CDR3 spans 16 residues. The germline CDR1 and CDR2 sequences are SGHRS and YFSETQ. Deletions cut 0 bases from V and 2 bases from J, with 14 bases between. The CDR3 loop reads CASSLAGGPSQETQYF. The CDR3 DNA follows: TGCGCCAGCAGCTTGGCGGGGGGCCCATCTCAAGAGACCCAGTACTTC.

The rearrangement joins TRBV27 to TRBJ2-1, with 11 bases matching TRBD2. CDR1 and CDR2 (germline): MNHEY, SMNVEV (reference sequence). This CDR3 spans 16 amino acids. The V gene end was trimmed by 5 bases and the J gene end by 5 bases; junction bases not matched to a gene: 8. This CDR3 is CASSLLAGGWHNEQFF. The DNA of the CDR3 is TGTGCCAGCAGTCTGTTAGCGGGAGGGTGGCACAATGAGCAGTTCTTC.

The V call is TRBV2, the J call TRBJ2-5; 9 nucleotides line up with TRBD1. The ends lost 8 bases at V and 3 bases at J; junction bases unmatched: 4. Germline CDR1 reads SNHLY; CDR2 reads FYNNEI. This CDR3 comprises 13 residues. The CDR3, as DNA: TGTGCCAGCTTGCGGGACAGGGAAGAGACCCAGTACTTC. Its protein product is CASLRDREETQYF. Full variable domain (missing parts from reference TRBV2 and TRBJ2-5): EPEVTQTPSHQVTQMGQEVILRCVPISNHLYFYWYRQILGQKVEFLVSFYNNEISEKSEIFDDQFSVERPDGSNFTLKIRSTKLEDSAMYFCASLRDREETQYFGPGTRLLVL.

The chain employs TRBV4-2 and TRBJ1-2; D gene uncertain. The V and J ends lost 0 bases and 4 bases respectively, with 15 bases between them. This CDR3 has 16 residues. Germline V gives CDR1 LGHNA, CDR2 YNFKEQ. This chain's CDR3 is CASSQEAGVWRYGYTF. In DNA form, the CDR3 reads TGTGCCAGCAGCCAAGAGGCCGGGGTTTGGCGCTATGGCTACACCTTC.

The V call is TRBV29-1, the J call TRBJ1-4, with D maybe TRBD1 (6 bases). Trimming shortened V by 4 bases and J by 10 bases, and 13 bases separated the two germline ends. CDR1 and CDR2 (germline): SQVTM, ANQGSEA. The length of the CDR3 is 12 residues. CDR3 DNA sequence: TGCAGCGTTGGGGGGGCTGGGGGAAAACTGTTTTTT. This sequence encodes CSVGGAGGKLFF.

This chain links TRBV7-3 with TRBJ2-5, with D possibly matching TRBD1 (6 bases). The V end was cut by 4 bases, the J end by 3 bases, with 15 bases between. Germline values: CDR1 SGHTA, CDR2 FQGTGA. The CDR3 sequence is 15 residues long. The CDR3 region has the DNA TGTGCCAGCAGCTGCCAACAGGGTAGGGAAGAGACCCAGTACTTC. Amino acid sequence: CASSCQQGREETQYF. The full variable domain, in which reference TRBV7-3 and TRBJ2-5 provide the parts outside the CDR3, is GAGVSQTPSNKVTEKGKYVELRCDPISGHTALYWYRQSLGQGPEFLIYFQGTGAADDSGLPNDRFFAVRPEGSVSTLKIQRTERGDSAVYLCASSCQQGREETQYFGPGTRLLVL.

The V and J genes are TRBV6-1 and TRBJ2-3, with a possible D match to TRBD2 (6 bases). The CDR3 loop spans 16 amino acids. CDR1 is MNHNS, CDR2 SASEGT, per germline. V was clipped by 4 bases and J by 2 bases, with 16 bases between them. The CDR3: CASSAMTRLLTDTQYF. DNA of the CDR3: TGTGCCAGCAGTGCGATGACTAGACTCCTCACAGATACGCAGTATTTT.

The chain recombines TRBV5-1 with TRBJ2-7; 7 bases agree with TRBD1. There are 16 residues in the CDR3. The germline CDR1 and CDR2 sequences are SGHRS and YFSETQ. Trimming cost V 0 bases and J 0 bases; bases outside gene matches: 6. CDR3 sequence (DNA): TGCGCCAGCAGCTTGGTGGGACAGATCAGCTCCTACGAGCAGTACTTC. Its protein product is CASSLVGQISSYEQYF.

This clone occurred a few times. CDR3 in DNA: TGTGCCAGCAGCGTAAGACAGGAAGGGATCGGGGAGCTGTTTTTT. Protein: CASSVRQEGIGELFF. This sequence joins TRBV9 and TRBJ2-2; a weak D match, TRBD1 (6 bases). The V end lost 1 base, the J end lost 7 bases, and 14 bases lay between the germline ends. This CDR3 comprises 15 residues. CDR1 and CDR2 (germline): SGDLS, YYNGEE.

This clone was picked up one time. This chain links TRBV29-1 with TRBJ2-2, with 7 bases fitting TRBD1. The CDR3 is 13 amino acids. Per germline, CDR1 SQVTM and CDR2 ANQGSEA. Unmatched junction bases numbered 2, after V lost 6 bases and J lost 1 base. CDR3 amino acids: CSVWTGNTGELFF. The CDR3, as DNA: TGCAGCGTGTGGACAGGGAACACCGGGGAGCTGTTTTTT.

This sequence joins TRBV9 and TRBJ2-7; D possibly matches TRBD1 or TRBD2 (6 bases each). The V end lost 5 bases, the J end lost 4 bases, and 25 bases lay between the germline ends. The CDR3 covers 17 residues. Germline CDR1 reads SGDLS; CDR2 reads YYNGEE. The CDR3 reads CASSQSRSMGGAYEQYF. The CDR3 DNA follows: TGTGCCAGCAGTCAGTCCCGTTCTATGGGGGGCGCTTACGAGCAGTACTTC.

In DNA, the CDR3 is TGTGCCAGCAGTGAAACGGGCGGAGTTTACAATGAGCAGTTCTTC. It yields the protein CASSETGGVYNEQFF. J is TRBJ2-1 and V is TRBV25-1, with no clear D. V lost 2 bases and J 4 bases, leaving 12 bases between the germline ends. Germline V gene sequence: CDR1 MGHDK, CDR2 SYGVNS. There are 15 residues in the CDR3.

The chain carries TRBV7-2 and TRBJ2-7; TRBD2 matches 8 bases. Germline V gene sequence: CDR1 SGHTA, CDR2 FQGNSA. The CDR3 runs 14 residues. V lost 3 bases to trimming and J lost 2 bases; unmatched junction nucleotides: 3. For the CDR3, the DNA is TGTGCCAGCAGCTTGAGACTAGCGCCCTACGAGCAGTACTTC. Amino acid sequence: CASSLRLAPYEQYF. Full variable domain (remainder filled in from reference TRBV7-2 and TRBJ2-7): GAGVSQSPSNKVTEKGKDVELRCDPISGHTALYWYRQSLGQGLEFLIYFQGNSAPDKSGLPSDRFSAERTGGSVSTLTIQRTQQEDSAVYLCASSLRLAPYEQYFGPGTRLTVT.

This clone appeared once. V usage is TRBV2 and J usage is TRBJ1-4; 8 bases are shared with TRBD1. The CDR3 extends over 12 amino acids. Germline lookup yields CDR1 SNHLY and CDR2 FYNNEI. The V segment lost 7 bases and the J segment 14 bases; nucleotides outside the gene matches: 9. The CDR3 spells CASTEVGQGLFF. The CDR3 DNA follows: TGTGCCAGCACCGAGGTCGGACAGGGCCTGTTTTTT. Variable domain in full (rest from reference TRBV2 and TRBJ1-4): EPEVTQTPSHQVTQMGQEVILRCVPISNHLYFYWYRQILGQKVEFLVSFYNNEISEKSEIFDDQFSVERPDGSNFTLKIRSTKLEDSAMYFCASTEVGQGLFFGSGTQLSVL.

The chain combines TRBV7-9 with TRBJ2-3; no reliable D call. Trimming cost V 0 bases and J 2 bases, with 9 bases left between them. The CDR3 extends over 15 amino acids. Germline CDR1 reads SEHNR; CDR2 reads FQNEAQ (reference sequence). The CDR3 protein is CASSLALVPTDTQYF. CDR3 nucleotides: TGTGCCAGCAGCTTAGCTTTAGTCCCCACAGATACGCAGTATTTT.

The chain joins TRBV9 to TRBJ1-4; 7 bases are shared with TRBD1. The CDR3 has 14 residues. V dropped 5 bases and J dropped 0; count of bases not matched to a gene: 1. Looked up from germline, CDR1 is SGDLS and CDR2 is YYNGEE. CDR3 coding DNA: TGTGCCAGCAGTGGGACAGCAACTAATGAAAAACTGTTTTTT. Protein: CASSGTATNEKLFF.

The rearrangement links TRBV29-1 to TRBJ2-7; tentative D call: TRBD2 (6 bases). Germline values: CDR1 SQVTM, CDR2 ANQGSEA. V was pared by 6 bases and J by 0 bases, with 12 bases between. The CDR3 loop spans 13 amino acids. DNA for the CDR3: TGCAGCGTAACGATAGCGGCCTCCTACGAGCAGTACTTC. As protein: CSVTIAASYEQYF.

This clone appeared a single time. This chain connects TRBV2 to TRBJ2-1, with TRBD2 matching 9 bases. Trimming took 6 bases from V and 2 from J; bases not matched to a gene: 8. Germline lookup yields CDR1 SNHLY and CDR2 FYNNEI. The CDR3 extends over 16 amino acids. CDR3 in DNA: TGTGCCAGCAGCCTAGGAGCGGGAGGCACCTACAATGAGCAGTTCTTC. It codes for CASSLGAGGTYNEQFF.

V is TRBV11-3 and J is TRBJ2-3; D is unclear. The CDR3 covers 10 residues. Germline values: CDR1 SGHNT, CDR2 YENEEA. With 6 bases removed from V and 4 bases from J, the gap between germline ends came to 2 bases. The CDR3: CASSSDTQYF. CDR3 bases: TGTGCCAGCAGTTCAGATACGCAGTATTTT.

This sequence joins TRBV7-8 and TRBJ2-7, with 11 bases fitting TRBD2. V shed 3 bases, J shed 5 bases, and the junction held 12 bases outside the gene matches. Germline CDR1 and CDR2: SGHVS and FQNEAQ. The length of the CDR3 is 17 residues. CDR3 protein: CASSFFPPPGLADEQYF. The DNA of the CDR3 is TGTGCCAGCAGCTTCTTTCCCCCCCCGGGACTAGCGGACGAGCAGTACTTC.

As DNA, the CDR3 is TGTGCCAGCAGCACTCATTTCAATGAGCAGTTCTTC. Protein sequence: CASSTHFNEQFF. The V call is TRBV9, the J call TRBJ2-1, with no clear D. V was pared by 4 bases and J by 6 bases, with 8 bases between. Germline CDR1 reads SGDLS; CDR2 reads YYNGEE. CDR3 size: 12 residues.